This record concerns one TCR beta chain sequence. Its antigen is not identified. Trimming left V 1 base short and J 4 bases short, with 2 bases between. The CDR3 runs to 12 residues. Germline CDR1 LNHDA, CDR2 SQIVND (reference sequence). These data come from a study of cytomegalovirus exposure and HLA in healthy donors. General study findings and limits: Listed as cytomegalovirus-associated were over 150 TCR beta chains.

The PCR made use of 60 Vbeta and 13 Jbeta primers. Only in-frame clones appear in the TCRdb table, and some are missing; sequencing was by immunoSEQ multiplex PCR. Among roughly 170,000 clones, 81% were seen once, and the ten largest hold around 2.4%. Sequences were obtained from PBMCs. The TCR comes from a woman in her thirties in good health and CMV-seronegative. The chain carries TRBV19 and TRBJ1-5; D remains ambiguous. CDR3 bases: TGTGCCAGTAGTATAGCAAATCAGCCCCAGCATTTT. This sequence encodes CASSIANQPQHF.